Included here is one T cell receptor beta chain sequence, with context. Assay used: immunoSEQ multiplex PCR; TCRdb lists only in-frame clones, some missing. This sample has tens of thousands of clones, with approximately 92% found just once. The entry originates in a study of T cell changes during pregnancy in multiple sclerosis. The CDR3 is made up of 11 amino acids. Germline V lookup: CDR1 MDHEN, CDR2 SYDVKM. V was pared by 5 bases and J by 7 bases, with 8 bases between. This material consisted of peripheral blood, taken in the third trimester of pregnancy. The clonotype was recovered from a female donor in good health, enrolled as a control in a pregnancy study. The gene calls are TRBV28 and TRBJ1-2; TRBD1 is a possible D gene (5 bases). CDR3 coding DNA: TGTGCCAGCAGTCTCAGGGTTGGCTACACCTTC. It translates to CASSLRVGYTF.